These 21 T cell receptor beta chains originate from one sample sequenced in a study of blood T cell repertoires in COVID-19. Sequenced by immunoSEQ multiplex PCR; TCRdb stores in-frame clones only, minus some. In the table there are roughly 100,000 clones, roughly 82% of which are singletons. Sequencing was performed on peripheral blood. The receptors shown here come from a human donor in a cohort sampled during active COVID-19.

A note on this clone: Other DNA sequences in this sample translate to the same CDR3. The V call is TRBV7-9, the J call TRBJ1-6; 8 nucleotides agree with TRBD1. The CDR3 is 14 amino acids. In germline, CDR1 is SEHNR, CDR2 FQNEAQ (reference sequence). The junction had 6 bases not matched to a gene; V was cut back by 5 bases and J by 9 bases. The CDR3 sequence: CASSPTGEGSPLHF. The CDR3 bases are TGTGCCAGCAGCCCGACAGGGGAGGGTTCACCCCTCCACTTT.

The CDR3: CASSSRRVGYTF. In DNA, the CDR3 is TGTGCCAGCAGTTCTCGTCGGGTAGGCTACACCTTC. V usage is TRBV12-3 or TRBV12-4 and J usage is TRBJ1-2; no clear D. CDR3 length: 12 residues. With 4 bases removed from V and 8 bases from J, the gap between germline ends came to 11 bases.

This clone has more than one count but fewer than ten. This chain connects TRBV7-2 to TRBJ1-2, with unresolved D. CDR1 is SGHTA and CDR2 is FQGNSA in the germline V gene. V lost 7 bases and J lost 0, with 12 bases in between. The CDR3 extends over 14 amino acids. The CDR3 DNA sequence: TGTGCCAGCATCAGGCTGCCTACTAACTATGGCTACACCTTC. Amino acid sequence: CASIRLPTNYGYTF.

The chain carries TRBV7-9 and TRBJ1-2; perhaps TRBD1 as D (5 bases). CDR1 SEHNR and CDR2 FQNEAQ come from the germline V gene (reference sequence). The CDR3 spans 14 residues. V dropped 1 base and J dropped 4 bases, with 10 bases sitting between them. The CDR3 DNA sequence: TGTGCCAGCAGCTTAGAAGGGGAAGGCTATGGCTACACCTTC. Amino acid sequence: CASSLEGEGYGYTF.

V and J are TRBV3-1 (or the pseudogene TRBV3-2) and TRBJ1-6; no definite D call. Trimming took 0 bases from V and 9 from J, leaving 3 bases between them. Germline CDR1 reads LGHDT; CDR2 reads YNNKEL (reference sequence). The CDR3 runs to 12 residues. The CDR3 bases are TGTGCCAGCAGCCAAGACGTTTCACCCCTCCACTTT. This codes for CASSQDVSPLHF.

This clone was seen a single time. This chain joins TRBV7-9 and TRBJ1-2; no reliable D call. Per the germline V gene, CDR1 is SEHNR and CDR2 is FQNEAQ (reference sequence). Trimming took off 5 bases at V and 6 bases at J, with 16 bases between the two ends. The CDR3 runs to 14 residues. The DNA for the CDR3 is TGTGCCAGCAGCCCCTATCCGGGGTTACATGGCTACACCTTC. This gives the protein CASSPYPGLHGYTF. Drawing the rest from reference TRBV7-9 and TRBJ1-2, the complete variable domain is DTGVSQNPRHKITKRGQNVTFRCDPISEHNRLYWYRQTLGQGPEFLTYFQNEAQLEKSRLLSDRFSAERPKGSFSTLEIQRTEQGDSAMYLCASSPYPGLHGYTFGSGTRLTVV.

V and J are TRBV9 and TRBJ2-5; 8 nucleotides line up with TRBD2. CDR3 size: 14 residues. V was clipped by 2 bases and J by 2 bases; unmatched bases: 2. In germline, CDR1 is SGDLS, CDR2 YYNGEE. CDR3 coding DNA: TGTGCCAGCAGCGTGCGGGGGGATCAAGAGACCCAGTACTTC. Residues: CASSVRGDQETQYF.

The DNA for the CDR3 is TGTGCCATCAGGGCCCTGGGGGGGGCCTACAATGAGCAGTTCTTC. Protein: CAIRALGGAYNEQFF. This chain joins TRBV10-3 and TRBJ2-1; 7 bases match TRBD2. The germline CDR1 and CDR2 sequences are ENHRY and SYGVKD. The J segment lost 2 bases and the V segment lost 6 bases, leaving 7 bases of the junction unmatched. The CDR3 length is 15 residues.

This clone was counted once. This chain links TRBV11-2 with TRBJ1-1; 9 nucleotides align to TRBD1. CDR1 is SGHAT, CDR2 FQNNGV, per germline. Unmatched junction bases numbered 5, after V lost 5 bases and J lost 10 bases. This CDR3 comprises 12 residues. CDR3 region: CASSHTGQGAFF. Written as DNA, the CDR3 is TGTGCCAGCAGCCATACGGGACAGGGAGCTTTCTTT.

This chain uses TRBV7-2 with TRBJ1-1, with 9 bases aligning to TRBD1. From germline, CDR1 is SGHTA and CDR2 FQGNSA. V shed 6 bases and J 2 bases; nucleotides not matched to a gene: 7. This CDR3 is built from 15 residues. The CDR3 loop is CASRGSGQGNTEAFF. The CDR3 DNA sequence: TGTGCCAGCAGGGGTTCGGGACAGGGTAACACTGAAGCTTTCTTT.

The rearrangement links TRBV7-3 to TRBJ2-3; possible D gene TRBD1, 6 bases. Trimming shortened V by 3 bases and J by 5 bases, and 9 bases separated the two germline ends. The CDR3 contains 13 residues. From germline, CDR1 is SGHTA and CDR2 FQGTGA. The CDR3 here is CASSLGAGDTQYF. CDR3 sequence (DNA): TGTGCCAGCAGCTTGGGGGCTGGAGATACGCAGTATTTT.

The chain joins TRBV27 to TRBJ2-2, with 9 bases fitting TRBD1. The CDR3 runs 16 residues. Germline CDR1 reads MNHEY; CDR2 reads SMNVEV (reference sequence). The V and J ends lost 6 bases and 8 bases, in that order; junction bases with no gene match: 13. For the CDR3, the DNA is TGTGCCAGCAGACAGAGGGGACAGGGATTCGGTGGGGAGCTGTTTTTT. Translated: CASRQRGQGFGGELFF.

This chain joins TRBV19 and TRBJ1-1; TRBD1 matches at 8 bases. V gave up 4 bases and J gave up 1 base; unmatched junction bases: 8. This CDR3 is 16 amino acids long. Germline CDR1 LNHDA, CDR2 SQIVND (reference sequence). The CDR3 is CASSNRDRPPNTEAFF. Here the CDR3 DNA reads TGTGCCAGTAGTAACCGGGACAGGCCACCGAACACTGAAGCTTTCTTT.

This rearrangement joins TRBV7-3 to TRBJ2-4; D gene ambiguous. Trimming shortened V by 1 base and J by 5 bases, and 6 bases separated the two germline ends. CDR1 is SGHTA, CDR2 FQGTGA, per germline. The CDR3 has 13 amino acids. The CDR3 DNA reads as TGTGCCAGCAGCTTAAACAGAGAAAACATTCAGTACTTC. Translated, it gives CASSLNRENIQYF.

The chain recombines TRBV5-4 with TRBJ2-3, with D tentatively TRBD1 (6 bases). This CDR3 spans 15 amino acids. Trimming pared 0 bases from V and 1 base from J, leaving 9 bases between. CDR1 SGHNT and CDR2 YYREEE come from the germline V gene (reference sequence). Here the CDR3 reads CASSLGGPGTDTQYF. As DNA, the CDR3 is TGTGCCAGCAGCTTGGGGGGGCCGGGCACAGATACGCAGTATTTT.

The rearrangement joins TRBV7-3 to TRBJ1-1; 7 nucleotides match TRBD1. Germline lookup yields CDR1 SGHTA and CDR2 FQGTGA. The V segment lost 5 bases and the J segment 1 base; nucleotides outside the gene matches: 7. This CDR3 is 15 amino acids long. In DNA, the CDR3 is TGTGCCAGCAGCCCGACAGGGTTGGCGAACACTGAAGCTTTCTTT. It is translated as CASSPTGLANTEAFF.

The chain carries TRBV11-3 and TRBJ1-4; D is ambiguous. CDR1 and CDR2 (germline): SGHNT, YENEEA. The ends were cut back, 5 bases at V and 7 bases at J, with 20 bases in the middle. The CDR3 is 16 amino acids. As DNA, the CDR3 is TGTGCCAGCAGCGTCTTAGAGAGGGCGGGGAGTGAAAAACTGTTTTTT. Its translation: CASSVLERAGSEKLFF.

The chain recombines TRBV11-2 with TRBJ2-5; 14 bases line up with TRBD2. The V gene end was trimmed by 1 base and the J gene end by 0 bases; junction bases not matched to a gene: 1. The CDR3 loop spans 17 amino acids. Per germline, CDR1 SGHAT and CDR2 FQNNGV. This chain's CDR3 is CASSLGTSGGYQETQYF. The CDR3 nucleotides read TGTGCCAGCAGCTTAGGGACTAGCGGGGGGTACCAAGAGACCCAGTACTTC.

The chain couples TRBV14 to TRBJ2-7; D is perhaps TRBD1 (5 bases). Germline CDR1 and CDR2: SGHDN and FVKESK. This CDR3 has 14 amino acids. V shed 1 base and J shed 6 bases, with 13 bases lying between them. The CDR3 bases are TGTGCCAGCAGCCAAGTGGTGGGTAGGGGCGAGCAGTACTTC. Translating gives CASSQVVGRGEQYF. Combining the CDR3 with reference TRBV14 and TRBJ2-7 gives the whole variable domain EAGVTQFPSHSVIEKGQTVTLRCDPISGHDNLYWYRRVMGKEIKFLLHFVKESKQDESGMPNNRFLAERTGGTYSTLKVQPAELEDSGVYFCASSQVVGRGEQYFGPGTRLTVT.

This sequence joins TRBV29-1 and TRBJ1-3; 10 positions agree with TRBD1. The J segment lost 2 bases and the V segment lost 7 bases, leaving 11 bases of the junction unmatched. Germline V gene lookup returns CDR1 SQVTM and CDR2 ANQGSEA. CDR3 length: 16 residues. The CDR3 is CSATTGTGVPGNTIYF. The CDR3 bases are TGCAGCGCTACGACCGGGACAGGGGTCCCTGGAAACACCATATATTTT.

The chain uses TRBV4-3 and TRBJ1-2; 10 bases fit TRBD1. The V gene end was trimmed by 3 bases and the J gene end by 1 base; junction bases not matched to a gene: 11. Germline loops: CDR1 LGHNA, CDR2 YSLEER. The CDR3 is 18 residues long. In DNA form, the CDR3 reads TGCGCCAGCAGCCAGGCTTCGGGACAGGGGTCTTTTAACTATGGCTACACCTTC. The encoded protein is CASSQASGQGSFNYGYTF.